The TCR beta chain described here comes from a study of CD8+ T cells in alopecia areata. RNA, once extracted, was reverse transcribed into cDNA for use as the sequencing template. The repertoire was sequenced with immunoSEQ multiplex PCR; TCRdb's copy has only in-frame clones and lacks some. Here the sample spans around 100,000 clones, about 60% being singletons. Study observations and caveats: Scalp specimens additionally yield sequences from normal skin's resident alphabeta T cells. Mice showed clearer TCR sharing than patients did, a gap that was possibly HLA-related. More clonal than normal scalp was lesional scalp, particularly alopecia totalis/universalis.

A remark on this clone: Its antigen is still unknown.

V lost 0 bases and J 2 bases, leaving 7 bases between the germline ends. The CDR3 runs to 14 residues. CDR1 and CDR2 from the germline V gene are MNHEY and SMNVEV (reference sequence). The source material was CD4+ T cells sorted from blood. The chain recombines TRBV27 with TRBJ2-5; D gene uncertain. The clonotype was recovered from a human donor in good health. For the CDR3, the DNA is TGTGCCAGCAGTTTATCCCGGTCTCAAGAGACCCAGTACTTC. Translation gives CASSLSRSQETQYF.